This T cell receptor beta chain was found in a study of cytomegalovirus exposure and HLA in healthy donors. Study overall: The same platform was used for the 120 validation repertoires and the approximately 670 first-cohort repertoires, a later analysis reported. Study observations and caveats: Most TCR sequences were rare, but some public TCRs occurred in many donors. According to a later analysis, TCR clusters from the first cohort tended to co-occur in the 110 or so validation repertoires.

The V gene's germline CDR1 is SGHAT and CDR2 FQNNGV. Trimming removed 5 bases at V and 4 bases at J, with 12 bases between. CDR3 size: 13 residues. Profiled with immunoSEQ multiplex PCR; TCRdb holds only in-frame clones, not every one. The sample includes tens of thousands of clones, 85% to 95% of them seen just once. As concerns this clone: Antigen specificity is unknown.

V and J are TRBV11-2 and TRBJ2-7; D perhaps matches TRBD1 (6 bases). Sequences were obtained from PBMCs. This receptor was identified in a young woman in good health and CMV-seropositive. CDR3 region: CASSANRVYEQYF. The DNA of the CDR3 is TGTGCCAGCAGCGCCAACAGGGTGTACGAGCAGTACTTC.